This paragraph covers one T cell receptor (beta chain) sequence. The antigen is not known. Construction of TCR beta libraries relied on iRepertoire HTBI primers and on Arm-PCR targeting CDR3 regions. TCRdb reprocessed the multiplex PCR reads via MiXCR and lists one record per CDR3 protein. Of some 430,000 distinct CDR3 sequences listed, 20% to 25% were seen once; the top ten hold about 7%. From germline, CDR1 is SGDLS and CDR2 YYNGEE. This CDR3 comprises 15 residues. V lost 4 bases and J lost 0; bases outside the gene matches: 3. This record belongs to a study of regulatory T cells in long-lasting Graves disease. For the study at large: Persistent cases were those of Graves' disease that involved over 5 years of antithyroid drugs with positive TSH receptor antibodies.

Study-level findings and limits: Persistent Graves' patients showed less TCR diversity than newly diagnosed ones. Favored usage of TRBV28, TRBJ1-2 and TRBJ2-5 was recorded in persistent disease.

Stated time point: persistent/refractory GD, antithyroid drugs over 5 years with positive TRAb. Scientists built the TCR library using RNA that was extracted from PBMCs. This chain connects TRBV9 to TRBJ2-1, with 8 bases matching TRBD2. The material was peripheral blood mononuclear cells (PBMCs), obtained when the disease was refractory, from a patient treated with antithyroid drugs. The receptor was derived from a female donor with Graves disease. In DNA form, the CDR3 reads TGTGCCAGCAGCACAGCGGGGGTCTCCTACAATGAGCAGTTCTTC. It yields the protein CASSTAGVSYNEQFF.